The entry that follows covers one T cell receptor (beta chain) sequence. The data derive from a study of blood T cell repertoires in COVID-19. The germline gives CDR1 MNHEY, CDR2 SVGAGI. The CDR3 runs to 15 residues. Trimming took off 7 bases at V and 0 bases at J, with 15 bases between the two ends. The method was immunoSEQ multiplex PCR; TCRdb's version includes in-frame clones alone and lacks a portion of them. The table records around 160,000 clones, about four fifths of them present only once. The sequenced sample consisted of peripheral blood. This clonotype was obtained from a human donor with acute or convalescent COVID-19. The donor label of this sample is uncertain. The chain links TRBV6-5 to TRBJ1-1; D may be TRBD1 (6 bases). The CDR3 protein is CASISGQNMNTEAFF. As DNA, the CDR3 is TGTGCCAGCATTTCTGGACAGAACATGAACACTGAAGCTTTCTTT.